Reported below is one T cell receptor (beta chain). The data derive from a study of cytomegalovirus exposure and HLA in healthy donors. Germline CDR1 reads MNHEY; CDR2 reads SVGAGI. The trim removed 7 bases at V and 8 bases at J, leaving 11 bases unmatched. This CDR3 is built from 14 residues. Data came from immunoSEQ multiplex PCR; TCRdb stores just in-frame clones and leaves some out. In the table there are about 130,000 clones, 89% of which are singletons. The clonotype was recovered from a woman younger than 35 in good health and CMV-seronegative. This chain joins TRBV6-5 and TRBJ1-3; 7 bases align to TRBD1. The sample consisted of PBMCs. In DNA, the CDR3 is TGTGCCAGCACCCAGGGACAGTTGACGGACACCATATATTTT. It is translated as CASTQGQLTDTIYF.